The 30 T cell receptor beta chains given below trace back to one sample, sequenced in a study of T cell responses to AZD1222 COVID-19 vaccine. Clones were sequenced by immunoSEQ multiplex PCR, and TCRdb holds only the in-frame ones, with some missing. The sample shows around 140,000 clones, 75% to 90% of them seen only once. This material consisted of peripheral blood, taken on day 0 of AZD1222 vaccination. These receptors were obtained from an adult in good health.

The chain recombines TRBV5-4 with TRBJ2-5; D may be TRBD1 (6 bases). The CDR3 loop spans 14 amino acids. Germline lookup yields CDR1 SGHNT and CDR2 YYREEE (reference sequence). V was cut by 1 base and J by 3 bases, with 10 bases left in between. CDR3 in DNA: TGTGCCAGCAGCTTGTCTGAGGGGGAAGAGACCCAGTACTTC. Its protein is CASSLSEGEETQYF. The whole variable domain, remainder taken from reference TRBV5-4 and TRBJ2-5, is ETGVTQSPTHLIKTRGQQVTLRCSSQSGHNTVSWYQQALGQGPQFIFQYYREEENGRGNFPPRFSGLQFPNYSSELNVNALELDDSALYLCASSLSEGEETQYFGPGTRLLVL.

In nucleotides, the CDR3 is TGTGCCAGCAGCGCAGAGCCCTACCCCGACACTGAAGCTTTCTTT. Amino acid sequence: CASSAEPYPDTEAFF. The V and J genes are TRBV7-8 and TRBJ1-1; no firm D call. The CDR3 consists of 15 residues. Trimming removed 5 bases at V and 3 bases at J, with 16 bases between. Germline CDR1 SGHVS, CDR2 FQNEAQ.

This clone appeared a single time. The chain carries TRBV19 and TRBJ1-1; D call uncertain. This CDR3 region has 14 residues. Trimming cost V 1 base and J 5 bases, with 11 bases left between them. Germline lookup yields CDR1 LNHDA and CDR2 SQIVND (reference sequence). The CDR3 bases are TGTGCCAGTAGTATAGCGACCCCGGGGACTGAAGCTTTCTTT. Residues: CASSIATPGTEAFF.

The chain uses TRBV12-3 or TRBV12-4 and TRBJ1-2; D is possibly TRBD1 (5 bases). Trimming stripped 7 bases from V and 5 bases from J, with 11 bases between. The CDR3 consists of 12 residues. This chain's CDR3 is CASTSGQYGYTF. CDR3 coding DNA: TGTGCCAGCACCTCAGGGCAGTATGGCTACACCTTC.

The chain carries TRBV15 and TRBJ2-5; 7 positions agree with TRBD1. In germline, CDR1 is LNHNV, CDR2 YYDKDF (reference sequence). With V trimmed by 5 bases and J by 5 bases, 11 bases remained unmatched. The CDR3 sequence is 15 residues long. The CDR3 sequence: CATSGPQGTGETQYF. The CDR3, as DNA: TGTGCCACCAGCGGACCACAGGGGACGGGGGAGACCCAGTACTTC.

The J gene is TRBJ1-1, the V gene TRBV7-2; D uncertain. The CDR3 consists of 14 residues. The germline V gene encodes CDR1 SGHTA and CDR2 FQGNSA. V was cut by 7 bases and J by 0 bases, with 12 bases left in between. CDR3 amino acids: CASTFPLLNTEAFF. CDR3 sequence (DNA): TGTGCCAGCACTTTTCCCCTATTGAACACTGAAGCTTTCTTT. The entire variable domain, with the rest obtained from reference TRBV7-2 and TRBJ1-1, is as follows: GAGVSQSPSNKVTEKGKDVELRCDPISGHTALYWYRQSLGQGLEFLIYFQGNSAPDKSGLPSDRFSAERTGGSVSTLTIQRTQQEDSAVYLCASTFPLLNTEAFFGQGTRLTVV.

In this sample, this clone turned up a few times. The rearrangement links TRBV3-1 (or the pseudogene TRBV3-2) to TRBJ1-3; D is unresolved. The CDR3 runs to 15 residues. Trimming removed 7 bases at V and 0 bases at J, with 13 bases between. Germline V gene sequence: CDR1 LGHDT, CDR2 YNNKEL (reference sequence). The CDR3 sequence is CASMLDGSSGNTIYF. The CDR3 nucleotides are TGTGCCAGCATGCTGGACGGAAGCTCTGGAAACACCATATATTTT.

The chain links TRBV2 to TRBJ2-2; 9 bases are a match to TRBD2. V trimming: 6 bases; J trimming: 8 bases; junction bases outside the gene matches: 10. In germline, CDR1 is SNHLY, CDR2 FYNNEI. The CDR3 is 15 amino acids. The CDR3 bases are TGTGCCAGCAGCCAAACGGGGCTAGCGGGAGGGGAGCTGTTTTTT. Protein sequence: CASSQTGLAGGELFF.

The genes are TRBV3-1 (or the pseudogene TRBV3-2) and TRBJ1-1; D is unresolved. CDR3 size: 15 residues. Germline V CDR1 and CDR2: LGHDT, YNNKEL (reference sequence). V was clipped by 4 bases and J by 10 bases, with 22 bases between them. The CDR3 nucleotides are TGTGCCAGCAGCCGCCCAAAGGAAGGAGGTGGGGTAGCTTTCTTT. This translates into CASSRPKEGGGVAFF.

The chain combines TRBV4-1 with TRBJ1-4, with D possibly being TRBD1 (5 bases). The germline V gene has CDR1 MGHRA and CDR2 YSYEKL. V shed 0 bases and J shed 10 bases, with 21 bases lying between them. CDR3 length: 17 amino acids. As DNA, the CDR3 is TGCGCCAGCAGCCAAGAGGAGGGGCCAACGCGGTTCGGAAAACTGTTTTTT. Translating gives CASSQEEGPTRFGKLFF.

This rearrangement joins TRBV7-9 to TRBJ2-2; D remains unclear. CDR3 length equals 13 residues. The V end lost 3 bases, the J end lost 4 bases, and 6 bases lay between the germline ends. In germline, CDR1 is SEHNR, CDR2 FQNEAQ (reference sequence). The CDR3 sequence: CASSFERTGELFF. CDR3 DNA: TGTGCCAGCAGCTTCGAGCGCACCGGGGAGCTGTTTTTT.

The chain employs TRBV5-1 and TRBJ2-6; TRBD2 matches 10 bases. The CDR3 spans 18 residues. After removal of 5 bases from V and 0 bases from J, the junction contained 8 bases not matched to a gene. Germline V CDR1 and CDR2: SGHRS, YFSETQ. CDR3 DNA: TGCGCCAGCAGATATAGCGGGGGGTCTAGCTCTGGGGCCAACGTCCTGACTTTC. Protein: CASRYSGGSSSGANVLTF.

This chain joins TRBV3-1 (or the pseudogene TRBV3-2) and TRBJ2-6, with a possible D match to TRBD2 (6 bases). The CDR3 runs to 15 residues. The germline gives CDR1 LGHDT, CDR2 YNNKEL (reference sequence). The V gene lost 6 bases and the J gene lost 4 bases, with 13 bases spanning the gap. This chain's CDR3 is CASRTRGSGANVLTF. CDR3 in DNA: TGTGCCAGCAGAACGCGGGGATCCGGGGCCAACGTCCTGACTTTC.

This sequence joins TRBV3-1 (or the pseudogene TRBV3-2) and TRBJ1-4; D not resolved. The CDR3 has 15 amino acids. Germline assignment: CDR1 LGHDT and CDR2 YNNKEL (reference sequence). Deletions cut 5 bases from V and 7 bases from J, with 17 bases between. CDR3 bases: TGTGCCAGCAGCTTCAGCGGGGTCAGGAGTGAAAAACTGTTTTTT. This translates into CASSFSGVRSEKLFF.

The V and J genes are TRBV19 and TRBJ1-2; D gene ambiguous. V was pared by 1 base and J by 5 bases, with 11 bases between. Germline V gene sequence: CDR1 LNHDA, CDR2 SQIVND (reference sequence). CDR3 length: 14 residues. This chain's CDR3 is CASSIAGPGYGYTF. CDR3 DNA sequence: TGTGCCAGTAGTATAGCCGGACCCGGGTATGGCTACACCTTC.

In this sample, this clone turned up a few times. The chain's CDR3 is CASRPGGTALGNTEAFF. The CDR3 nucleotides read TGCGCCAGCAGACCCGGCGGGACAGCCCTGGGGAACACTGAAGCTTTCTTT. The chain has TRBV5-1 and TRBJ1-1; 7 nucleotides line up with TRBD1. The germline V gene has CDR1 SGHRS and CDR2 YFSETQ. V dropped 5 bases and J dropped 1; count of bases not matched to a gene: 14. This CDR3 is built from 17 residues.

This clone was observed a single time. CDR3 bases: TGTGCCTGGAGTGTACCCGGGGTCCAGCCCCAGCATTTT. Amino acids: CAWSVPGVQPQHF. V gene TRBV30 combines with J gene TRBJ1-5; no clear D gene. The germline V and J ends were trimmed by 0 bases and 7 bases, with 10 bases remaining between them. Per the germline V gene, CDR1 is GTSNPN and CDR2 is SVGIG (reference sequence). CDR3 length equals 13 residues.

The rearrangement joins TRBV7-9 to TRBJ1-1, with a possible D match to TRBD1 (5 bases). Deletions cut 1 base from V and 8 bases from J, with 8 bases between. The CDR3 consists of 12 residues. Germline values: CDR1 SEHNR, CDR2 FQNEAQ (reference sequence). The CDR3 coding sequence is TGTGCCAGCAGCTTAGGTGGGGGAGAAGCTTTCTTT. Its translation is CASSLGGGEAFF.

This clone is a singleton in its sample. This sequence joins TRBV6-5 and TRBJ1-5, with 7 bases matching TRBD1. Germline V CDR1 and CDR2: MNHEY, SVGAGI. V trimming: 9 bases; J trimming: 4 bases; junction bases outside the gene matches: 6. The length of the CDR3 is 13 residues. The CDR3 protein is CASKGQINQPQHF. CDR3 nucleotide sequence: TGTGCCAGTAAGGGACAGATAAATCAGCCCCAGCATTTT.

CDR3 sequence: CASSLELGYNEQFF. DNA for the CDR3: TGCGCCAGCAGCTTGGAACTAGGCTACAATGAGCAGTTCTTC. V and J are TRBV5-1 and TRBJ2-1, with D possibly TRBD2 on 5 matching bases. This CDR3 region has 14 residues. Germline V gene data show CDR1 as SGHRS and CDR2 as YFSETQ. V was trimmed by 0 bases and J by 3 bases, leaving 7 bases between them.

The gene calls are TRBV18 and TRBJ2-7, with TRBD1 identical over 10 bases. Trimming at V came to 6 bases and at J to 5 bases, leaving 13 bases not matched to a gene. Looked up from germline, CDR1 is KGHSH and CDR2 is LQKENI. This CDR3 comprises 16 residues. CDR3 loop: CASSQLGGTGANEQYF. The CDR3 region has the DNA TGTGCCAGCTCTCAATTAGGAGGGACAGGGGCCAACGAGCAGTACTTC. The variable domain in full, completed from reference TRBV18 and TRBJ2-7, reads NAGVMQNPRHLVRRRGQEARLRCSPMKGHSHVYWYRQLPEEGLKFMVYLQKENIIDESGMPKERFSAEFPKEGPSILRIQQVVRGDSAAYFCASSQLGGTGANEQYFGPGTRLTVT.

The chain carries TRBV3-1 (or the pseudogene TRBV3-2) and TRBJ2-7; possible D gene TRBD1, 6 bases. The CDR3 sequence is 14 residues long. Trimming left V 6 bases short and J 3 bases short, with 15 bases between. CDR1 is LGHDT, CDR2 YNNKEL, per germline (reference sequence). The CDR3 spells CASRQTGIGYEQYF. DNA of the CDR3: TGTGCCAGCAGACAAACAGGGATAGGCTACGAGCAGTACTTC.

V gene TRBV12-3 or TRBV12-4 combines with J gene TRBJ2-7; D possibly corresponds to TRBD2 (6 bases). The CDR3 is 13 residues long. Trimming took off 1 base at V and 5 bases at J, with 9 bases between the two ends. In DNA form, the CDR3 reads TGTGCCAGCAGTTTAGGGGGGGTCCACGAGCAGTACTTC. This codes for CASSLGGVHEQYF.

The chain recombines TRBV6-5 with TRBJ2-3, with TRBD1 matching 7 bases. The CDR3 extends over 15 amino acids. The germline V gene encodes CDR1 MNHEY and CDR2 SVGAGI. V dropped 0 bases and J dropped 1; count of bases not matched to a gene: 1. Written as DNA, the CDR3 is TGTGCCAGCAGTTACTCCGGGACAGGCACAGATACGCAGTATTTT. It specifies CASSYSGTGTDTQYF.

The V gene is TRBV6-6, the J gene TRBJ1-2; D might be TRBD1 (6 bases). Germline V lookup: CDR1 MNHNY, CDR2 SVGAGI (reference sequence). Trimming removed 6 bases from V and 8 bases from J, with 19 bases in between. This CDR3 contains 14 residues. This CDR3 reads CASRPSTQGLGYTF. CDR3 nucleotides: TGTGCCAGCAGGCCCTCAACTCAGGGGTTAGGCTACACCTTC.

This clone was observed a single time. This chain links TRBV5-1 with TRBJ1-2; D remains ambiguous. Per germline, CDR1 SGHRS and CDR2 YFSETQ. The length of the CDR3 is 14 residues. Trimming shortened V by 0 bases and J by 4 bases, and 10 bases separated the two germline ends. CDR3 in amino acids: CASSLDSPVYGYTF. CDR3 sequence (DNA): TGCGCCAGCAGCTTGGACAGTCCGGTCTATGGCTACACCTTC.

This rearrangement joins TRBV5-6 to TRBJ1-2; D might be TRBD1 (6 bases). Deletions cut 7 bases from V and 6 bases from J, with 13 bases between. CDR1 SGHDT and CDR2 YYEEEE come from the germline V gene. The length of the CDR3 is 12 residues. The chain's CDR3 is CASFRGEDGYTF. The DNA of the CDR3 is TGTGCCAGCTTCAGGGGAGAGGATGGCTACACCTTC.

This chain joins TRBV27 and TRBJ2-3; TRBD1 matches 9 bases. CDR3 length equals 15 residues. After removal of 6 bases from V and 1 base from J, the junction contained 5 bases not matched to a gene. Germline CDR1 is MNHEY and CDR2 is SMNVEV (reference sequence). The CDR3 loop is CASRDRGFGTDTQYF. DNA for the CDR3: TGTGCCAGCAGGGACAGGGGTTTCGGCACAGATACGCAGTATTTT.

The chain links TRBV27 to TRBJ1-2; no clear D gene. Trimming removed 2 bases at V and 1 base at J, with 5 bases between. Looked up from germline, CDR1 is MNHEY and CDR2 is SMNVEV (reference sequence). The CDR3 contains 13 residues. CDR3 DNA: TGTGCCAGCAGTTTAAGTTTTAACTATGGCTACACCTTC. As protein: CASSLSFNYGYTF.

Regarding this clone: The same CDR3 can be traced to other DNA sequences in this sample. The V gene is TRBV6-5, the J gene TRBJ2-4; the D is unclear. CDR1 MNHEY and CDR2 SVGAGI come from the germline V gene. CDR3 length: 14 amino acids. V lost 6 bases, J lost 9 bases, and 18 bases lay in between. CDR3 nucleotide sequence: TGTGCCAGCAGCATGACGGTTCATGGTGGCATTCAGTACTTC. Encoded protein: CASSMTVHGGIQYF.